This T cell receptor beta chain was recorded in a study of control samples from healthy donors and cancer patients. The protocol was immunoSEQ multiplex PCR, while the TCRdb copy is restricted to in-frame clones and leaves out a portion. The profile shows 150,000 or so clones, roughly 94% of them singletons. The CDR3 has 15 residues. Germline trimming cut 2 bases from V and 8 bases from J; bases unmatched to any gene: 7. The germline gives CDR1 KGHSH, CDR2 LQKENI. The specimen sequenced was PBMCs. The chain carries TRBV18 and TRBJ1-2, with 11 bases aligning to TRBD1. The receptor was derived from a man aged 60 to 75 with colorectal cancer. CDR3 sequence (DNA): TGTGCCAGCTCACCAAAAGGACAGGGGGCTCAAGGCTACACCTTC. It specifies CASSPKGQGAQGYTF.